These 32 T cell receptor beta chains were all obtained from the same sample, sequenced in a study of cytomegalovirus exposure and HLA in healthy donors (dated by TCRdb to 2017 to 2019). Libraries came from the immunoSEQ multiplex PCR assay. For the multiplex PCR, a mixture combining 60 forward primers for TCR Vbeta segments and 13 reverse primers for TCR Jbeta segments was used. Entries here come from immuneACCESS through TCRdb and include only in-frame sequences with V and J called. Some clones fail to appear in such tables; in the studies checked, an unresolved V gene covers under half of the shortfall, and the cause of the remainder is unknown. The sample table records 150,000 to 200,000 clones; almost 80% of these occur just once. 9% to 10% of the sample lies in the top ten. Sequencing was performed on PBMCs. These receptors originate from a man younger than 35 in good health and CMV-seropositive.

This rearrangement joins TRBV19 to TRBJ2-7; 7 bases map to TRBD2. CDR3 length equals 14 residues. J gave up 0 bases and V 3 bases, and 2 bases lay outside the gene matches. CDR1 and CDR2 (germline): LNHDA, SQIVND (reference sequence). CDR3 bases: TGTGCCAGTAGTATGACTAGCAGCTCCTACGAGCAGTACTTC. It encodes CASSMTSSSYEQYF.

V gene TRBV29-1 combines with J gene TRBJ2-1; D perhaps matches TRBD2 (6 bases). V lost 7 bases, J lost 6 bases, and 19 bases lay in between. CDR1 is SQVTM and CDR2 is ANQGSEA in the germline V gene. This CDR3 has 14 residues. The CDR3 nucleotides are TGCAGCGGTATGACTAGTGGGGGTTTCAATGAGCAGTTCTTC. It yields the protein CSGMTSGGFNEQFF.

The rearrangement joins TRBV29-1 to TRBJ1-1; 8 bases fit TRBD1. This CDR3 region has 14 residues. Germline V gives CDR1 SQVTM, CDR2 ANQGSEA. The V segment lost 5 bases and the J segment 4 bases; nucleotides outside the gene matches: 9. The CDR3 sequence is CSVKKQGGGTEAFF. Here the CDR3 DNA reads TGCAGCGTTAAAAAACAGGGGGGCGGCACTGAAGCTTTCTTT.

The V gene is TRBV6-5, the J gene TRBJ1-1; 11 bases are shared with TRBD1. Trimming removed 8 bases from V and 5 bases from J; junction bases left unmatched: 7. This CDR3 spans 14 amino acids. Germline V CDR1 and CDR2: MNHEY, SVGAGI. The CDR3 sequence: CASWTGGLGTEAFF. The CDR3 region has the DNA TGTGCCAGCTGGACAGGGGGCTTGGGAACTGAAGCTTTCTTT.

J is TRBJ1-5 and V is TRBV6-1; tentatively, D is TRBD1 (6 bases). CDR3 length: 16 residues. Germline V CDR1 and CDR2: MNHNS, SASEGT. Trimming took off 2 bases at V and 11 bases at J, with 22 bases between the two ends. This chain's CDR3 is CASSEPPASVSGAQHF. In nucleotides, the CDR3 is TGTGCCAGCAGTGAACCTCCGGCGTCGGTCTCAGGGGCCCAGCATTTT.

V gene TRBV29-1 combines with J gene TRBJ1-3; D gene uncertain. From germline, CDR1 is SQVTM and CDR2 ANQGSEA. Between the trimmed V and J ends, which lost 5 bases and 0 bases, there was a span of 8 bases. The CDR3 contains 13 residues. CDR3 sequence: CSVSRFSGNTIYF. For the CDR3, the DNA is TGCAGCGTTAGCCGTTTCTCTGGAAACACCATATATTTT. The variable domain in full, with the rest retrieved from reference TRBV29-1 and TRBJ1-3, is SAVISQKPSRDICQRGTSLTIQCQVDSQVTMMFWYRQQPGQSLTLIATANQGSEATYESGFVIDKFPISRPNLTFSTLTVSNMSPEDSSIYLCSVSRFSGNTIYFGEGSWLTVV.

This clone was observed once. The chain links TRBV27 to TRBJ2-7, with D maybe TRBD2 (6 bases). Trimming removed 2 bases from V and 2 bases from J, with 13 bases in between. Per the germline V gene, CDR1 is MNHEY and CDR2 is SMNVEV (reference sequence). This CDR3 spans 15 amino acids. As DNA, the CDR3 is TGTGCCAGCAGTTTACGACTAGTGGGGGCCTACGAGCAGTACTTC. It specifies CASSLRLVGAYEQYF.

This chain uses TRBV19 with TRBJ1-2; D unclear. V was pared by 5 bases and J by 8 bases, with 18 bases between. In germline, CDR1 is LNHDA, CDR2 SQIVND (reference sequence). The CDR3 has 14 amino acids. This CDR3 reads CASSPEGQGLGYTF. DNA for the CDR3: TGTGCCAGTAGTCCAGAGGGCCAAGGCCTAGGCTACACCTTC.

The chain employs TRBV7-2 and TRBJ2-7; 13 bases map to TRBD2. CDR3 length equals 16 residues. V dropped 5 bases and J dropped 6; count of bases not matched to a gene: 10. Germline CDR1 SGHTA, CDR2 FQGNSA. The CDR3 DNA follows: TGTGCCAGCAGCCTATGGGGACTAGCGGGGAGTAGCGAGCAGTACTTC. Translating it yields CASSLWGLAGSSEQYF.

This clone was counted once. CDR3 nucleotides: TGTGCCAGCAGTGGACAGGGGGCCGCCGGGGAGCTGTTTTTT. Translated, it gives CASSGQGAAGELFF. This sequence joins TRBV6-5 and TRBJ2-2, with 11 bases matching TRBD1. Trimming cost V 5 bases and J 6 bases; bases outside gene matches: 2. There are 14 residues in the CDR3. The V gene's germline CDR1 is MNHEY and CDR2 SVGAGI.

The chain links TRBV23-1 to TRBJ2-6, with TRBD1 as a possible D gene (6 bases). TRBV23-1 is identified as an open reading frame with a role that is uncertain. This CDR3 contains 16 residues. Trimming removed 5 bases from V and 0 bases from J, with 11 bases in between. The CDR3 spells CASSSPGVSGANVLTF. CDR3 bases: TGCGCCAGCAGTTCTCCAGGGGTCTCTGGGGCCAACGTCCTGACTTTC.

V and J are TRBV28 and TRBJ1-6, with D perhaps matching TRBD1 (5 bases). This CDR3 spans 17 amino acids. Germline V lookup: CDR1 MDHEN, CDR2 SYDVKM. With 6 bases removed from V and 2 bases from J, the gap between germline ends came to 17 bases. The CDR3 region has the DNA TGTGCCAGCAGAAGCGTCGGGGGGTACACCTATAATTCACCCCTCCACTTT. Translating gives CASRSVGGYTYNSPLHF.

This clone has a handful of counts. The chain uses TRBV6-1 and TRBJ2-3; 7 bases map to TRBD1. The length of the CDR3 is 15 residues. Per the germline V gene, CDR1 is MNHNS and CDR2 is SASEGT. V was clipped by 5 bases and J by 1 base; unmatched bases: 6. Written as DNA, the CDR3 is TGTGCCAGCAGTCTTGACAGGGTACGCACAGATACGCAGTATTTT. It yields the protein CASSLDRVRTDTQYF.

CDR3 coding DNA: TGCGCCAGCAGCCCCCCTAGTGGAGATACGCAGTATTTT. Translation gives CASSPPSGDTQYF. The rearrangement uses TRBV5-1 and TRBJ2-3, with D hard to call. Germline values: CDR1 SGHRS, CDR2 YFSETQ. The CDR3 consists of 13 residues. V shed 4 bases and J shed 5 bases, with 11 bases lying between them. Filled out from reference TRBV5-1 and TRBJ2-3, the complete variable domain reads KAGVTQTPRYLIKTRGQQVTLSCSPISGHRSVSWYQQTPGQGLQFLFEYFSETQRNKGNFPGRFSGRQFSNSRSEMNVSTLELGDSALYLCASSPPSGDTQYFGPGTRLTVL.

V is TRBV5-4 and J is TRBJ1-3, with 9 bases that match TRBD1. Germline V gene sequence: CDR1 SGHNT, CDR2 YYREEE (reference sequence). Trimming at V came to 4 bases and at J to 2 bases, leaving 4 bases not matched to a gene. The CDR3 covers 15 residues. The DNA of the CDR3 is TGTGCCAGCAGCAAGGACAGGGGTGCTGGAAACACCATATATTTT. It encodes CASSKDRGAGNTIYF. The entire variable domain, with the rest obtained from reference TRBV5-4 and TRBJ1-3, is as follows: ETGVTQSPTHLIKTRGQQVTLRCSSQSGHNTVSWYQQALGQGPQFIFQYYREEENGRGNFPPRFSGLQFPNYSSELNVNALELDDSALYLCASSKDRGAGNTIYFGEGSWLTVV.

On this clone: This likely comes from a read error, as the CDR3 has no conserved phenylalanine or tryptophan at its end. The chain employs TRBV7-8 and TRBJ1-6; D not certain. Per the germline V gene, CDR1 is SGHVS and CDR2 is FQNEAQ. Trimming took 2 bases from V and 9 from J, leaving 14 bases between them. The CDR3 length is 15 residues. CDR3 bases: TGTGCCAGCAGCTTATTTTCGGGTTCCCGTTCACCCCTCCACCTT. Residues: CASSLFSGSRSPLHL.

This clone was seen a few times. This chain connects TRBV28 to TRBJ2-1; TRBD2 matches at 7 bases. CDR3 size: 16 residues. The V gene's germline CDR1 is MDHEN and CDR2 SYDVKM. Trimming took 7 bases from V and 4 from J; bases not matched to a gene: 13. The CDR3 nucleotides read TGTGCCAGCATCTCCACCGAGGCGGGAGATTACAATGAGCAGTTCTTC. Its protein is CASISTEAGDYNEQFF.

This chain joins TRBV5-1 and TRBJ1-2; the match to TRBD1 covers 8 bases. CDR1 and CDR2 (germline): SGHRS, YFSETQ. V gave up 4 bases and J gave up 4 bases; unmatched junction bases: 9. The length of the CDR3 is 15 residues. The DNA of the CDR3 is TGCGCCAGCAGCATGACAGGGGAGGGGTCCTATGGCTACACCTTC. Translated: CASSMTGEGSYGYTF.

This chain uses TRBV19 with TRBJ2-7; 10 nucleotides line up with TRBD2. J gave up 2 bases and V 5 bases, and 3 bases lay outside the gene matches. CDR3 size: 14 residues. Germline V gives CDR1 LNHDA, CDR2 SQIVND (reference sequence). CDR3 sequence reads: CASSDSGRTYEQYF. Here the CDR3 DNA reads TGTGCCAGTAGTGATAGCGGGAGGACCTACGAGCAGTACTTC.

V and J are TRBV29-1 and TRBJ2-7; 7 bases match TRBD2. Germline loops: CDR1 SQVTM, CDR2 ANQGSEA. J was trimmed by 7 bases and V by 3 bases; bases with no gene match: 21. The CDR3 length is 17 residues. The CDR3 DNA is TGCAGCGTTGATTTACCCCGCGGGGGAGGGGCCTCATGGGAGCAGTACTTC. The encoded protein is CSVDLPRGGGASWEQYF.

V usage is TRBV28 and J usage is TRBJ1-2; D is unclear. CDR1 and CDR2 from the germline V gene are MDHEN and SYDVKM. Between the trimmed V and J ends, which lost 6 bases and 1 base, there was a span of 9 bases. The CDR3 sequence is 13 residues long. The CDR3 DNA reads TGTGCCAGCAGCCCCGACATTAACTATGGCTACACCTTC. Protein product: CASSPDINYGYTF.

The genes are TRBV27 and TRBJ2-2; 10 positions agree with TRBD1. The CDR3 loop spans 17 amino acids. Germline CDR1 and CDR2: MNHEY and SMNVEV (reference sequence). The V gene end was trimmed by 1 base and the J gene end by 6 bases; junction bases not matched to a gene: 8. In nucleotides, the CDR3 is TGTGCCAGCAGTTTATTCGTCGGGACAGGGGCGGCCGGGGAGCTGTTTTTT. Amino acid sequence: CASSLFVGTGAAGELFF.

V and J are TRBV5-5 and TRBJ2-2; 8 bases fit TRBD1. Germline CDR1 is SGHKS and CDR2 is YYEKEE (reference sequence). Losses at the gene ends were 5 bases for V and 3 bases for J; bases not matched to a gene: 3. This CDR3 is built from 14 residues. The CDR3 DNA reads TGTGCCAGCAGGTGGACAGGGTACACCGGGGAGCTGTTTTTT. This sequence encodes CASRWTGYTGELFF.

The chain couples TRBV11-2 to TRBJ1-2, with TRBD1 as a possible D gene (5 bases). Looked up from germline, CDR1 is SGHAT and CDR2 is FQNNGV. The length of the CDR3 is 13 residues. Deletions cut 1 base from V and 12 bases from J, with 15 bases between. The CDR3 spells CASSLVVRRADTF. CDR3 nucleotides: TGTGCCAGCAGCTTAGTCGTTCGCAGGGCGGACACCTTC.

The chain joins TRBV4-2 to TRBJ2-6; possible D gene TRBD2, 5 bases. V was clipped by 4 bases and J by 0 bases, with 16 bases between them. In germline, CDR1 is LGHNA, CDR2 YNFKEQ. The CDR3 has 18 residues. This CDR3 reads CASSPWETRDSGANVLTF. The CDR3 DNA reads as TGTGCCAGCAGCCCATGGGAGACCCGGGACTCTGGGGCCAACGTCCTGACTTTC.

Here the CDR3 reads CASRFSNEQFF. CDR3 sequence (DNA): TGTGCCAGCAGGTTCAGCAATGAGCAGTTCTTC. The V call is TRBV6-5, the J call TRBJ2-1; D not resolved. Trimming cost V 6 bases and J 6 bases, with 6 bases left between them. CDR1 and CDR2 from the germline V gene are MNHEY and SVGAGI. The CDR3 contains 11 residues.

V is TRBV5-4 and J is TRBJ1-4, with 10 bases matching TRBD1. Germline CDR1 reads SGHNT; CDR2 reads YYREEE (reference sequence). Trimming removed 4 bases from V and 5 bases from J; junction bases left unmatched: 2. The CDR3 is 14 residues long. The CDR3 nucleotides are TGTGCCAGCAGCCCGGGACAGGGGAATGAAAAACTGTTTTTT. Amino acids: CASSPGQGNEKLFF.

This sequence joins TRBV6-5 and TRBJ2-3, with D possibly matching TRBD1 (5 bases). This CDR3 has 14 residues. CDR1 is MNHEY, CDR2 SVGAGI, per germline. Trimming removed 5 bases at V and 2 bases at J, with 11 bases between. The CDR3: CASSPGRDTDTQYF. As DNA, the CDR3 is TGTGCCAGCAGTCCCGGCAGGGACACAGATACGCAGTATTTT.

This clone was detected once. This chain's CDR3 is CASSLTSSGVKNIQYF. The CDR3 nucleotides are TGTGCCAGCAGTTTAACCTCTTCTGGAGTCAAAAACATTCAGTACTTC. The chain carries TRBV27 and TRBJ2-4; D not certain. Germline lookup yields CDR1 MNHEY and CDR2 SMNVEV (reference sequence). V lost 2 bases to trimming and J lost 3 bases, with 14 bases between them. This CDR3 is 16 amino acids long.

The chain has TRBV6-5 and TRBJ1-1; perhaps TRBD1 as D (5 bases). The CDR3 is 15 residues long. Germline values: CDR1 MNHEY, CDR2 SVGAGI. The V end lost 2 bases, the J end lost 2 bases, and 12 bases lay between the germline ends. CDR3: CASSYERGLNTEAFF. The CDR3 bases are TGTGCCAGCAGTTACGAGAGGGGACTAAACACTGAAGCTTTCTTT.

The chain joins TRBV5-5 to TRBJ2-2; no firm D call. Germline V gives CDR1 SGHKS, CDR2 YYEKEE (reference sequence). This CDR3 comprises 13 residues. Trimming removed 4 bases at V and 3 bases at J, with 7 bases between. CDR3 residues: CASSLRDTGELFF. CDR3 bases: TGTGCCAGCAGCCTGAGAGACACCGGGGAGCTGTTTTTT.

The V gene is TRBV7-9, the J gene TRBJ2-1, with 10 bases fitting TRBD2. Germline CDR1 reads SEHNR; CDR2 reads FQNEAQ (reference sequence). With V trimmed by 5 bases and J by 3 bases, 1 base remained unmatched. CDR3 length: 14 amino acids. CDR3: CASSRTSGYNEQFF. CDR3 sequence (DNA): TGTGCCAGCAGCCGGACTAGCGGCTACAATGAGCAGTTCTTC.